The sequence of this TCR beta chain was determined in a study of CXCR3-negative and CXCR3-positive naive CD8 T cells. Libraries of TRB cDNA were made by 5' RACE and carried UMIs. TCRdb derives one entry per CDR3 protein from the 5' RACE reads, leaving out DNA. This sample's table reports some 66,000 distinct CDR3 sequences. The receptor was derived from a human donor in good health. Some clones in this sample may be carry-over from other donors' samples. Sequencing was carried out using naive CXCR3- CD8+ T cells from blood. As to subset: CD45RO-CCR7+CD27+CD95- naive CD8+ T cells lacking CXCR3 (TNR3-).

The CDR3 loop reads CAIANGQTYNEQFF. The rearrangement uses TRBV10-3 and TRBJ2-1. Germline V gives CDR1 ENHRY, CDR2 SYGVKD. The CDR3 is 14 amino acids.